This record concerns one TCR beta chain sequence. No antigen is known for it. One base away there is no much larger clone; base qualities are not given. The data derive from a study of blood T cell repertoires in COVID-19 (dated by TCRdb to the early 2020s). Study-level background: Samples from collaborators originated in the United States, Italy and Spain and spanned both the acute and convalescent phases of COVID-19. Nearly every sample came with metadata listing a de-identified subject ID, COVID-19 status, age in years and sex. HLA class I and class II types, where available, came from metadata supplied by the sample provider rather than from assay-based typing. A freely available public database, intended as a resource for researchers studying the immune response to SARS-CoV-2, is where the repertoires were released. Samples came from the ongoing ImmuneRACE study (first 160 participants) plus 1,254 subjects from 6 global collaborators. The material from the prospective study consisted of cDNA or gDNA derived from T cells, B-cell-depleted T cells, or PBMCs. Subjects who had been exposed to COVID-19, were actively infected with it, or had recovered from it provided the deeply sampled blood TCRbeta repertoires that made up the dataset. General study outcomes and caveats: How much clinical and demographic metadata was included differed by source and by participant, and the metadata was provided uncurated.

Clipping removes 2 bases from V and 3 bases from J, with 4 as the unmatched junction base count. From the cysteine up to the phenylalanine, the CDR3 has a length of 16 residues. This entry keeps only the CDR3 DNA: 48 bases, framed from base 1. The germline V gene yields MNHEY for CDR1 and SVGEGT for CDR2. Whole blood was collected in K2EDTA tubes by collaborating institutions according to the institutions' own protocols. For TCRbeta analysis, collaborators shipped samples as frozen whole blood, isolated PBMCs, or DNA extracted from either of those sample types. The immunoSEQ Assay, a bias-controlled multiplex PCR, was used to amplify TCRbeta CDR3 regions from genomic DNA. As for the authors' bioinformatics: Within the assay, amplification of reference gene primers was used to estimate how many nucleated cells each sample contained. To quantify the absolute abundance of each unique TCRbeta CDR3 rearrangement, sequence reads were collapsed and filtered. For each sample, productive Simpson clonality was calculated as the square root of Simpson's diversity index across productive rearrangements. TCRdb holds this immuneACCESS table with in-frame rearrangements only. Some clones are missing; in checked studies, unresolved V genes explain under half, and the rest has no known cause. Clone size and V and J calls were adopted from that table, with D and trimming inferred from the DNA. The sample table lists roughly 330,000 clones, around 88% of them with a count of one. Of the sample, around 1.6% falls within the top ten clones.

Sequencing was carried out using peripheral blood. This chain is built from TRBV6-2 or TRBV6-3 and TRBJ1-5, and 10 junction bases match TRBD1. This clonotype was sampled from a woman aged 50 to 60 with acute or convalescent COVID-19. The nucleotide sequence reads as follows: TGTGCCAGCAGTTACCATGGGACAGGGGTCAATCAGCCCCAGCATTTT. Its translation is CASSYHGTGVNQPQHF.